The rows below give T cell receptor beta chains drawn from one sample of a study of T cells in Graves' hyperthyroidism and ophthalmopathy. TCRdb fed the multiplex PCR reads into MiXCR, producing one record per CDR3 protein. The sample lists roughly 700,000 distinct CDR3 sequences, approximately 36% occurring once. The specimen sequenced was blood. All receptors come from a woman aged 40-49 years with Graves' hyperthyroidism. Each CDR3 is given with its conserved first and last residue. A D gene is named only where the DNA matches it firmly. The size of a clone is reported for some rows only, either as once, few or many, or as a class for expanded clones.

cdr3_aa: CASSENRESHGYTF
cdr3_nt: TGTGCCAGTAGTGAAAACAGGGAGTCCCATGGCTACACCTTC
v_call: TRBV19
cdr3_length: 14
d_call: NA
clone_size: many
j_call: TRBJ1-2

cdr3_aa: CASSGSGRAREQYF
cdr3_nt: TGTGCCAGCAGTGGAAGCGGGAGGGCCAGAGAGCAGTACTTC
v_call: TRBV12-3/TRBV12-4
cdr3_length: 14
d_call: TRBD2
clone_size: NA
j_call: TRBJ2-7

cdr3_aa: CATREGQGVYEQYF
cdr3_nt: TGTGCCACCCGCGAAGGGCAGGGGGTTTACGAGCAGTACTTC
v_call: TRBV10-3
cdr3_length: 14
d_call: TRBD1
clone_size: many
j_call: TRBJ2-7

cdr3_aa: CSATQGYSQYF
cdr3_nt: TGCAGTGCTACACAGGGTTACAGCCAGTACTTC
v_call: TRBV20-1
cdr3_length: 11
d_call: NA
clone_size: many
j_call: TRBJ2-5

cdr3_aa: CATSRARDSEAFF
cdr3_nt: TGTGCCACCAGCAGAGCCAGGGATAGTGAAGCTTTCTTT
v_call: TRBV15
cdr3_length: 13
d_call: NA
clone_size: many
j_call: TRBJ1-1

cdr3_aa: CASSPDRGFTNEKLFF
cdr3_nt: TGTGCCAGCAGCCCAGACAGGGGATTTACTAATGAAAAACTGTTTTTT
v_call: TRBV7-9
cdr3_length: 16
d_call: TRBD1
clone_size: many
j_call: TRBJ1-4

cdr3_aa: CASSPNVAGVRETQYF
cdr3_nt: TGTGCCAGCAGTCCCAATGTAGCGGGAGTTCGGGAGACCCAGTACTTC
v_call: TRBV6-1
cdr3_length: 16
d_call: TRBD2
clone_size: once
j_call: TRBJ2-5

cdr3_aa: CASSLNPGRFTYEQYF
cdr3_nt: TGTGCCAGCAGCTTAAACCCGGGAAGGTTTACTTACGAGCAGTACTTC
v_call: TRBV7-8
cdr3_length: 16
d_call: NA
clone_size: NA
j_call: TRBJ2-7

cdr3_aa: CASTWVEGYTF
cdr3_nt: TGTGCCAGCACCTGGGTCGAGGGCTACACCTTC
v_call: TRBV7-2
cdr3_length: 11
d_call: NA
clone_size: many
j_call: TRBJ1-2

cdr3_aa: CASNIPGLNYEQYF
cdr3_nt: TGTGCCAGCAATATACCGGGACTGAACTACGAGCAGTACTTC
v_call: TRBV12-3/TRBV12-4
cdr3_length: 14
d_call: NA
clone_size: NA
j_call: TRBJ2-7

cdr3_aa: CASRDEQREGRTGELFF
cdr3_nt: TGTGCCAGCCGGGACGAACAGCGGGAGGGAAGGACCGGGGAGCTGTTTTTT
v_call: TRBV12-3/TRBV12-4
cdr3_length: 17
d_call: TRBD2
clone_size: few
j_call: TRBJ2-2